The clone carrying this T cell receptor beta chain occurred a few times. What it binds is unknown. The data stem from a study of OX40 agonist ivuxolimab in advanced cancers. Study details: In this trial design, patients received ivuxolimab intravenously at 0.01 to 10 mg/kg every 2 weeks. People who had prior anti-PD-1, anti-PD-L1 or anti-CTLA-4 therapy could take part, and roughly 40% had some. Those enrolled were roughly 85% male, with a mean age of roughly 60 years and ages from roughly 20 to 90. Notes on the study in general: Among the lowest peripheral clonal expansion occurred in 0.1-3.0 mg/kg partial responders.

CDR1 MGHDK and CDR2 SYGVNS come from the germline V gene. The CDR3 sequence is 12 residues long. The ends were cut back, 5 bases at V and 6 bases at J, with 5 bases in the middle. Profiled with immunoSEQ multiplex PCR; TCRdb holds only in-frame clones, not every one. The table includes about 57,000 clones, over 80% detected once. This chain uses TRBV25-1 with TRBJ1-6, with D maybe TRBD1 (5 bases). The TCR sequence derives from an adult with an advanced solid tumor such as melanoma, head and neck, liver or kidney cancer. Here the sequenced sample was CD4+ or CD8+ T cells sorted from blood, taken in a trial of the OX40 agonist ivuxolimab. This CDR3 reads CASSRGNSPLHF. The CDR3 DNA follows: TGTGCCAGCAGTAGGGGTAATTCACCCCTCCACTTT.